This T cell receptor beta chain is from a study of cytomegalovirus exposure and HLA in healthy donors (dated 2017 in TCRdb). Context from the whole study: According to a later analysis, one platform produced both the roughly 130 validation repertoires and the 666 repertoires of the first cohort. The study aimed to test whether cataloging public T cell receptors could reveal signatures of past pathogen exposure. Besides the first cohort of around 670 subjects, a separate validation cohort made up of roughly 130 different subjects was used. The study combined high-throughput TCR immunosequencing, statistical association of individual TCRs with disease status, and machine learning to predict cytomegalovirus infection status. Results the study describes overall, beyond this receptor: Most TCR sequences were observed very rarely across donors, whereas some public TCRs were present in many individuals. In vitro tests confirmed that a few of the cytomegalovirus-associated TCR beta chains recognize cytomegalovirus antigens. According to the authors, the approach could potentially be generalized to other disease states and immunological phenotypes. The study listed 164 TCR beta chains as associated with cytomegalovirus. All 120 or so repertoires were used to score co-occurrence in the validation cohort in a later analysis, because that analysis had no HLA typing for the cohort. Of the cluster scores, 94% were above 0 in a later analysis, which found that TCRs clustered in the first cohort also tended to co-occur in the 120 validation repertoires. The classifier was reported to diagnose cytomegalovirus status with high specificity and sensitivity in both the original and validation cohorts.

Separate from the approximately 700-subject first cohort, the validation cohort of around 130 subjects was the group to which the donors belonged. On this clone: Its antigen is currently not known. No much larger clone exists at a distance of one base, and base qualities are not known.

The CDR3 goes from the cysteine to the phenylalanine over 14 residues. Of all the DNA, just the CDR3 is kept, 42 bases in frame from base 1. V is trimmed back by 4 bases and J by 7 bases, and the junction contains 6 bases that no gene match accounts for. According to the germline V gene (reference sequence), CDR1 reads MNHEY and CDR2 reads SMNVEV. The library was made by the immunoSEQ multiplex PCR assay. The study's processing was this. A statistical classification framework was built for diagnosing cytomegalovirus status from the catalog of TCR beta chain sequences. TCRdb holds this immuneACCESS table with in-frame rearrangements only. Some clones are missing; in checked studies, unresolved V genes explain under half, and the rest has no known cause. For V, J and clone size, that table is used; D and trimming come from the DNA. The sample table contains 140,000 to 150,000 clones; only one count was recorded for about 94% of them. Clones ranked in the top ten supply over 1.5% of the sample.

The source is a man between 18 and 29 years old in good health and CMV-seropositive. This receptor chain uses TRBV27 and TRBJ1-4; a stretch of 7 junction bases matches TRBD1. Sequences were obtained from PBMCs. The DNA sequence is as follows: TGTGCCAGCAGTTCCGACAGGGATAGTGAAAAACTGTTTTTT. This yields the protein CASSSDRDSEKLFF.